The 17 T cell receptor beta chains below come from one sample, sequenced in a study of shared clonotypes between healthy human individuals. Data came from immunoSEQ multiplex PCR; TCRdb stores just in-frame clones and leaves some out. The table has 2 million to 3 million clones, roughly 93% seen once. Sequencing was done on a sample of naive CD4+ T cells from PBMCs. Subset indicated: CD45RA+ positively selected. The receptors stem from a young man in good health. Some clones in this sample may be carry-over from other donors' samples.

The V call is TRBV4-2, the J call TRBJ2-2; TRBD2 agrees at 9 bases. The CDR3 sequence is 17 residues long. Germline V gene data show CDR1 as LGHNA and CDR2 as YNFKEQ. The trim removed 4 bases at V and 3 bases at J, leaving 9 bases unmatched. The CDR3 protein is CASSPRREGRDTGELFF. The CDR3 DNA is TGTGCCAGCAGCCCTCGGCGGGAGGGCCGGGACACCGGGGAGCTGTTTTTT.

The gene calls are TRBV4-3 and TRBJ2-1; a possible D gene is TRBD1 (5 bases). In germline, CDR1 is LGHNA, CDR2 YSLEER. This CDR3 region has 17 residues. V was shortened by 0 bases and J by 6 bases, with 18 bases between the two germline ends. DNA for the CDR3: TGCGCCAGCAGCCAAGATTGGGGCTTTGGCAGAATCAATGAGCAGTTCTTC. Protein sequence: CASSQDWGFGRINEQFF.

V usage is TRBV15 and J usage is TRBJ2-5; TRBD1 aligns across 8 bases. This CDR3 is built from 15 residues. V was clipped by 5 bases and J by 5 bases; unmatched bases: 10. The germline CDR1 and CDR2 sequences are LNHNV and YYDKDF (reference sequence). The CDR3 bases are TGTGCCACCAGCCCACGAACAGGGGGATGGGAGACCCAGTACTTC. It encodes CATSPRTGGWETQYF.

The chain joins TRBV19 to TRBJ1-1; D unresolved. The CDR3 extends over 18 amino acids. Germline lookup yields CDR1 LNHDA and CDR2 SQIVND (reference sequence). V was trimmed by 4 bases and J by 3 bases, leaving 24 bases between them. Written as DNA, the CDR3 is TGTGCCAGTAGTACCGGGGATTCATTGGGCAAAAAAGACACTGAAGCTTTCTTT. Translated, it gives CASSTGDSLGKKDTEAFF.

This clone was counted only a few times. This chain links TRBV5-6 with TRBJ1-1; 8 bases agree with TRBD1. Germline lookup yields CDR1 SGHDT and CDR2 YYEEEE. The CDR3 extends over 14 amino acids. J was trimmed by 5 bases and V by 4 bases; bases with no gene match: 7. The CDR3 here is CASSTGGRETEAFF. CDR3 DNA sequence: TGTGCCAGCAGCACAGGGGGACGAGAAACTGAAGCTTTCTTT.

The chain links TRBV7-3 to TRBJ2-5; D ambiguous. CDR3 size: 13 residues. Trimming pared 5 bases from V and 5 bases from J, leaving 12 bases between. Germline-derived CDR1 and CDR2 are SGHTA and FQGTGA. The DNA of the CDR3 is TGTGCCAGCAGCCTCGTCCCCGGGGAGACCCAGTACTTC. Protein: CASSLVPGETQYF.

The rearrangement uses TRBV9 and TRBJ1-3, with a tentative D call TRBD1 (5 bases). The CDR3 has 17 amino acids. Trimming stripped 3 bases from V and 0 bases from J, with 16 bases between. Looked up from germline, CDR1 is SGDLS and CDR2 is YYNGEE. The CDR3 DNA sequence: TGTGCCAGCAGCGCCTCCACCGGGACCGCCTCTGGAAACACCATATATTTT. It encodes CASSASTGTASGNTIYF. Full variable domain (rest looked up from reference TRBV9 and TRBJ1-3): DSGVTQTPKHLITATGQRVTLRCSPRSGDLSVYWYQQSLDQGLQFLIQYYNGEERAKGNILERFSAQQFPDLHSELNLSSLELGDSALYFCASSASTGTASGNTIYFGEGSWLTVV.

The chain couples TRBV29-1 to TRBJ1-2; 9 bases map to TRBD1. The germline gives CDR1 SQVTM, CDR2 ANQGSEA. Trimming at V came to 5 bases and at J to 6 bases, leaving 10 bases not matched to a gene. The CDR3 consists of 14 residues. CDR3 sequence (DNA): TGCAGCGTTCTTACAGGGGGCTTAGGCGATGGCTACACCTTC. Its translation is CSVLTGGLGDGYTF. Full variable domain (outside the CDR3, taken from reference TRBV29-1 and TRBJ1-2): SAVISQKPSRDICQRGTSLTIQCQVDSQVTMMFWYRQQPGQSLTLIATANQGSEATYESGFVIDKFPISRPNLTFSTLTVSNMSPEDSSIYLCSVLTGGLGDGYTFGSGTRLTVV.

J is TRBJ1-1 and V is TRBV9; D possibly corresponds to TRBD1 (6 bases). Trimming pared 0 bases from V and 11 bases from J, leaving 14 bases between. CDR1 SGDLS and CDR2 YYNGEE come from the germline V gene. The CDR3 contains 13 residues. This CDR3 reads CASSVEGGMKAFF. CDR3 nucleotide sequence: TGTGCCAGCAGCGTAGAGGGGGGTATGAAGGCTTTCTTT.

About this clone itself: This sample includes further DNA sequences coding for the same CDR3. This chain links TRBV28 with TRBJ1-3, with D hard to call. The CDR3 contains 14 residues. Trimming shortened V by 6 bases and J by 1 base, and 10 bases separated the two germline ends. Looked up from germline, CDR1 is MDHEN and CDR2 is SYDVKM. The CDR3 sequence is CASSPSGSGNTIYF. For the CDR3, the DNA is TGTGCCAGCAGCCCGTCCGGATCTGGAAACACCATATATTTT. Using reference TRBV28 and TRBJ1-3 for the parts outside the CDR3, the full variable domain is DVKVTQSSRYLVKRTGEKVFLECVQDMDHENMFWYRQDPGLGLRLIYFSYDVKMKEKGDIPEGYSVSREKKERFSLILESASTNQTSMYLCASSPSGSGNTIYFGEGSWLTVV.

This chain links TRBV28 with TRBJ2-5; D is unclear. TRBJ2-7 explains the end of the DNA better; the J call may be wrong. Germline assignment: CDR1 MDHEN and CDR2 SYDVKM. The CDR3 contains 11 residues. CDR3 sequence (DNA): TGTGCCAGCAGTCCCACCTACGAGCAGTACTTC. Protein: CASSPTYEQYF.

Comment on this clone: This specimen includes other DNA sequences encoding the same CDR3. The V call is TRBV9, the J call TRBJ2-5; the match to TRBD2 covers 7 bases. The V and J ends lost 2 bases and 4 bases, in that order; junction bases with no gene match: 8. The germline V gene encodes CDR1 SGDLS and CDR2 YYNGEE. The CDR3 is 15 amino acids. CDR3 residues: CASSVGGGEGETQYF. CDR3 coding DNA: TGTGCCAGCAGCGTTGGGGGAGGGGAGGGAGAGACCCAGTACTTC.

The V call is TRBV5-5, the J call TRBJ1-4, with 7 bases that match TRBD1. Trimming took 5 bases from V and 4 from J; bases not matched to a gene: 17. The CDR3 is 18 amino acids. The germline V gene has CDR1 SGHKS and CDR2 YYEKEE (reference sequence). CDR3 nucleotides: TGTGCCAGCAGTCGGGGGACAGTTCCTCGGGGCGATAATGAAAAACTGTTTTTT. Encoded protein: CASSRGTVPRGDNEKLFF. Drawing the rest from reference TRBV5-5 and TRBJ1-4, the complete variable domain is DAGVTQSPTHLIKTRGQQVTLRCSPISGHKSVSWYQQVLGQGPQFIFQYYEKEERGRGNFPDRFSARQFPNYSSELNVNALLLGDSALYLCASSRGTVPRGDNEKLFFGSGTQLSVL.

The J gene is TRBJ1-2, the V gene TRBV11-2; TRBD1 matches at 8 bases. From germline, CDR1 is SGHAT and CDR2 FQNNGV. The CDR3 length is 17 residues. The V segment lost 5 bases and the J segment 0 bases; nucleotides outside the gene matches: 11. The CDR3 DNA follows: TGTGCCAGCAGCCCAGGGGGCGGACGACAGGCTAACTATGGCTACACCTTC. Amino acid sequence: CASSPGGGRQANYGYTF.

V usage is TRBV5-1 and J usage is TRBJ2-2, with TRBD1 identical over 7 bases. The CDR3 length is 15 residues. V lost 4 bases and J lost 4; bases outside the gene matches: 7. Germline-derived CDR1 and CDR2 are SGHRS and YFSETQ. The CDR3 nucleotides read TGCGCCAGCAGCCAGAGACAGGGCTCCACCGGGGAGCTGTTTTTT. It encodes CASSQRQGSTGELFF.

The chain couples TRBV14 to TRBJ2-3, with TRBD2 matching 7 bases. V was pared by 1 base and J by 3 bases, with 7 bases of the junction left unmatched. The V gene's germline CDR1 is SGHDN and CDR2 FVKESK. This CDR3 is built from 16 residues. CDR3 protein: CASSQGIAGKTDTQYF. The CDR3 coding sequence is TGTGCCAGCAGCCAAGGCATAGCGGGCAAAACAGATACGCAGTATTTT.

The V gene is TRBV5-1, the J gene TRBJ1-2; no clear D. The germline gives CDR1 SGHRS, CDR2 YFSETQ. The V end lost 4 bases, the J end lost 2 bases, and 12 bases lay between the germline ends. CDR3 size: 14 residues. The CDR3 DNA follows: TGCGCCAGCAGCCCGGACGGGCCGAACTATGGCTACACCTTC. Translated, it gives CASSPDGPNYGYTF.